This TCR beta chain was recorded in a study of cytomegalovirus exposure and HLA in healthy donors. Study outcomes and limitations: An analysis done earlier found most TCR beta V segments productive about 87% or about 30% of the time.

Deletions cut 4 bases from V and 0 bases from J, with 13 bases between. The CDR3 loop spans 15 amino acids. Germline CDR1 SGHNT, CDR2 YYREEE (reference sequence). Both 60 Vbeta primers and 13 Jbeta primers went into the PCR. Produced via immunoSEQ multiplex PCR; TCRdb's table is partial and in-frame only. The sample has approximately 160,000 clones; 77% are singletons. Concerning this clone: Antigen unknown.

The source material was PBMCs. The sequence came from a woman in her twenties or thirties in good health and CMV-seropositive. The gene calls are TRBV5-4 and TRBJ1-2, with D tentatively TRBD1 (6 bases). The CDR3 is CASSAGGQSNYGYTF. In nucleotides, the CDR3 is TGTGCCAGCAGCGCGGGGGGGCAATCTAACTATGGCTACACCTTC.